The present entry profiles one TCR beta chain with its context. Its antigen remains unidentified. No quality values exist for individual bases; no much larger clone is one base distant. Counted from cysteine to phenylalanine, this CDR3 has 14 amino acids. Solely the CDR3 DNA is kept, with 42 bases framed from the first base. The V end loses 6 bases and the J end loses 3 bases, and a stretch of 14 bases separates them. Reading the germline V gene gives CDR1 MDHEN and CDR2 SYDVKM. The data derive from a study of blood T cell repertoires in COVID-19 (TCRdb year 2020). Describing the broader study: Samples covering the acute and convalescent phases of COVID-19 were provided by collaborators in the United States, Italy and Spain. The samples were drawn from the first 160 participants of the ongoing ImmuneRACE study and from 1,254 subjects provided by 6 global collaborators. Where HLA class I and class II types were available, the types were taken from metadata supplied by the sample provider, not from assay-based typing. A de-identified subject ID, COVID-19 status, age in years and sex were almost always included in the sample metadata. The prospective study material was composed of cDNA or gDNA derived from T cells, B-cell-depleted T cells, or PBMCs. Deeply sampled blood TCRbeta repertoires from subjects exposed to, actively infected with, or recovered from COVID-19 were included in the dataset. A freely available public database, intended as a resource for researchers studying the immune response to SARS-CoV-2, is where the repertoires were released.

Participants in the prospective study were enrolled through a virtual design, were aged about 18 to 100 years, and lived in about 25 United States geographic areas. In the prospective study, participants were assigned to cohorts based on the clinical history participants reported in a screening survey and a study questionnaire. ImmuneRACE Cohort 3 recovered participants were defined by two consecutive negative NP/OP PCR tests, healthcare professional clearance, or symptom resolution. In the prospective study, mobile phlebotomists collected whole blood, serum and a nasopharyngeal or oropharyngeal swab from each participant. Additional blood draws and questionnaires over a 2-month period could optionally be provided by prospective study participants. Prospective study blood samples were shipped either frozen or at room temperature before DNA extraction. Results and caveats for the whole study, not just this receptor: The amount of clinical and demographic metadata varied by source and participant and was provided uncurated.

TCRbeta CDR3 regions were amplified from genomic DNA using the immunoSEQ Assay, a bias-controlled multiplex PCR. Per the source publication's procedure: Nucleated cell counts per sample were estimated from amplification of reference gene primers within the assay. To quantify the absolute abundance of each unique TCRbeta CDR3 rearrangement, sequence reads were collapsed and filtered. Productive Simpson clonality was computed per sample as the square root of Simpson's diversity index over productive rearrangements. TCRdb obtained this table from immuneACCESS and retained in-frame rearrangements with V and J assigned. These tables miss some clones; where compared with another copy, unresolved V genes account for less than half of the shortfall, and the remainder is unexplained. V and J calls and clone size are copied from that table; D and trimming were computed from the DNA. The sample has about 200,000 clones on record, approximately 83% of them singletons. The ten largest clones capture around 7% of the sample.

The receptor was derived from a middle-aged man who had recovered from COVID-19. Recombination linked TRBV28 to TRBJ1-2; TRBD1 is a weak D gene call, 6 bases matching. The material sequenced was PBMCs or T cells enriched from blood (not recorded which). The DNA is as follows: TGTGCCAGCAGCTCTACAGGGCGCGACTATGGCTACACCTTC. This codes for CASSSTGRDYGYTF.